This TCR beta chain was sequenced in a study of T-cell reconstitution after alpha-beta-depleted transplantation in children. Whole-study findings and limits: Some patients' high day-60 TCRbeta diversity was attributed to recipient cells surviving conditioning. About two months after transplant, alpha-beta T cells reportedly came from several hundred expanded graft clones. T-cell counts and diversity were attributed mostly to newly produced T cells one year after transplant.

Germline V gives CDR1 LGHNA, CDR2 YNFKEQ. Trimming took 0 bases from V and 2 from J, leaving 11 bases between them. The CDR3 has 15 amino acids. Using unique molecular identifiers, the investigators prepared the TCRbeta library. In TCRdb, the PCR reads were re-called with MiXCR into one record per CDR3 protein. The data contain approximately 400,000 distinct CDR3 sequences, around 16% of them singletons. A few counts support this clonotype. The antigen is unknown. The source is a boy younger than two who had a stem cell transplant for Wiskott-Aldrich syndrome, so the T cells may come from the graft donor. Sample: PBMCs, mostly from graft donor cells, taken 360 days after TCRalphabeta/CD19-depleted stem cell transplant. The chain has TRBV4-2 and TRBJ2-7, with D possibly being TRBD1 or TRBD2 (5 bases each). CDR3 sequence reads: CASSQDGTGTYEQYF. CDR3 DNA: TGTGCCAGCAGCCAAGACGGGACGGGAACCTACGAGCAGTACTTC.